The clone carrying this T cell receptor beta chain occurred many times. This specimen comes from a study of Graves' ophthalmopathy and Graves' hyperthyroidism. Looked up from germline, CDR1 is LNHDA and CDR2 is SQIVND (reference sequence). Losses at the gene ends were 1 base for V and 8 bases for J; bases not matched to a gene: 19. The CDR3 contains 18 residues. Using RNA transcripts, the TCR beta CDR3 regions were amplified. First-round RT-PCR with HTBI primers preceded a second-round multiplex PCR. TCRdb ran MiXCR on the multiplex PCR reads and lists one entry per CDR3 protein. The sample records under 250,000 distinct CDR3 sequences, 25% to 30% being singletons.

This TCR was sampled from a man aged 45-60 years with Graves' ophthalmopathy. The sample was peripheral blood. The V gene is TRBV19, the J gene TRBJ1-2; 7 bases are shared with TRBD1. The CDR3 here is CASSIGDSIAISSLGYTF. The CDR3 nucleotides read TGTGCCAGTAGTATAGGGGACAGTATTGCGATATCGTCGTTGGGCTACACCTTC.